This is a list of T cell receptor beta chains from one sample in a study of T cell responses to AZD1222 COVID-19 vaccine. Clones were read by immunoSEQ multiplex PCR, and TCRdb kept only the in-frame ones, dropping some. The sample shows 150,000 or so clones, about 89% of them seen only once. The sample was peripheral blood, taken on day 0 of AZD1222 vaccination. The receptors shown here come from an adult in good health. Both conserved end residues are trimmed from each CDR3. Clone size is given for some rows only: seen once, a few or many times, or a class if the clone is expanded.

>.|TRBJ1-3|TRBV30
AWSVGGGPKAG
>.|TRBJ1-6|TRBV27
ASRTGAGSPLH
>.|TRBJ1-1|TRBV6-5
ASSYSSRRAEAF
>.|TRBJ2-7|TRBV28
ASRYTGTSGHFSYEQY
>.|TRBJ2-1|TRBV29-1
SVRFSGLSVVTSEQF
>.|TRBJ1-1|TRBV19
ASSATGGNTEAF
>.|TRBJ1-2|TRBV28
ASRPQGSVYGYT
>.|TRBJ1-1|TRBV29-1
SVGGGQVNTEAF
>.|TRBJ1-1|TRBV7-2
ASSLYRDSEAF
>.|TRBJ1-5|TRBV6-1
ASSEKWQPQH
>.|TRBJ2-2|TRBV6-6
ASSYSFEGDGELF
>.|TRBJ2-2|TRBV12-5
ASGSTGGANTGELF
>many|TRBJ2-7|TRBV7-3
ASSLQGSEQY
>once|TRBJ1-2|TRBV5-1
ASSLVGEGYT
>.|TRBJ1-1|TRBV7-2
ASSLGTANTEAF
>.|TRBJ2-1|TRBV5-1
ASSLAESSYNEQF
>.|TRBJ1-2|TRBV28
ATGQGAFGYT
>.|TRBJ2-1|TRBV4-1
ASSHMLTNPDEQF
>.|TRBJ1-1|TRBV5-1
ASSWEGAEAF
>.|TRBJ2-5|TRBV15
ATSRDGGRETQY
>.|TRBJ1-3|TRBV5-1
ASTPESRGSGNTIY
>.|TRBJ1-1|TRBV7-7
ASSRWQVGKNTEAF
>.|TRBJ1-1|TRBV28
ASRDGNTEAF
>.|TRBJ2-7|TRBV19
ASSPVRATYEQY
>once|TRBJ2-1|TRBV4-1
ASSQDPLTSNEQF
>.|TRBJ2-7|TRBV18
ASSPAAGAHEQY
>.|TRBJ1-2|TRBV30
AWDKRAGGYT
>.|TRBJ2-5|TRBV29-1
SAEGRHRETQY
>.|TRBJ1-5|TRBV12-3/TRBV12-4
ASRVGDGQPQH
>few|TRBJ2-7|TRBV6-2/TRBV6-3
ASSPRGQGAPLRQY
>.|TRBJ1-1|TRBV5-1
ASSLDTGATEAF
>.|TRBJ1-4|TRBV5-1
ASSLDRNEKLF
>.|TRBJ2-5|TRBV24-1
ATSDPSGRAFETQY
>.|TRBJ1-2|TRBV7-6
ASSASRRVGYT
>.|TRBJ2-1|TRBV2
ASSDSVSPTSEQF
>.|TRBJ2-5|TRBV4-2
ASSRGTSGTQETQY
>.|TRBJ2-1|TRBV12-3/TRBV12-4
ASSSRAGTYQF
>.|TRBJ1-5|TRBV11-2
ASSPGTVQNQPQH
>once|TRBJ2-7|TRBV18
ASSYSAGTEQY
>.|TRBJ1-1|TRBV7-6
ASSLPGGSEAF
>.|TRBJ1-1|TRBV19
ASSSRTGTTNTEAF
>.|TRBJ1-1|TRBV5-1
ASFPGVIKDTEAF
>.|TRBJ1-5|TRBV19
ASSISGVQYQPQH
>.|TRBJ2-2|TRBV24-1
ATGWGKNTGELF
>.|TRBJ1-3|TRBV3-1/TRBV3-2
ASSSRSGNTIY